This entry is about one T cell receptor beta chain. Its matching antigen is unknown. The CDR3 runs 16 residues. Germline loops: CDR1 MNHNS, CDR2 SASEGT. The trim removed 2 bases at V and 4 bases at J, leaving 8 bases unmatched. This sample stems from a study of identifying expanded T cells in peripheral blood. The study's findings and limits: About 1.2 clones differed between technical replicates, versus around 15 and 19 over time.

Sequencing was performed with immunoSEQ multiplex PCR; in TCRdb, only in-frame clones are kept and a portion is missing. The sample consists of about 130,000 clones, about 88% of them appearing once. The sequencing input was blood. This TCR was sampled from a person aged 18 to 70 in good health. V and J are TRBV6-1 and TRBJ1-5, with 7 bases matching TRBD1. CDR3 protein: CASSETLSGGNQPQHF. Here the CDR3 DNA reads TGTGCCAGCAGTGAAACCCTATCAGGGGGAAATCAGCCCCAGCATTTT.